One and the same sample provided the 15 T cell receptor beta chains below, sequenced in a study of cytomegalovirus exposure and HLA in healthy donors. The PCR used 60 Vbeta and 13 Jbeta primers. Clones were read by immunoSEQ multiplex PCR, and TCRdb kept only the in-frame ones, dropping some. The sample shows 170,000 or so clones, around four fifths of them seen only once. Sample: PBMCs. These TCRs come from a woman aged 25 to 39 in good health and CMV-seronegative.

This chain's CDR3 is CASRHRVGLRGYSPLHF. In DNA form, the CDR3 reads TGTGCCAGCAGACATCGGGTAGGATTAAGGGGTTATTCACCCCTCCACTTT. The chain employs TRBV28 and TRBJ1-6; a weak D match, TRBD1 (5 bases). This CDR3 is built from 17 residues. Germline assignment: CDR1 MDHEN and CDR2 SYDVKM. V was pared by 6 bases and J by 8 bases, with 23 bases between.

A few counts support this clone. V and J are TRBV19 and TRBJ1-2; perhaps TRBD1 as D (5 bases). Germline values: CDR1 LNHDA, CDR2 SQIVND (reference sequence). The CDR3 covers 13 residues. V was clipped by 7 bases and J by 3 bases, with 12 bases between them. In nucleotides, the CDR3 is TGTGCCAGTACCAGGGCAGTAGACTATGGCTACACCTTC. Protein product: CASTRAVDYGYTF.

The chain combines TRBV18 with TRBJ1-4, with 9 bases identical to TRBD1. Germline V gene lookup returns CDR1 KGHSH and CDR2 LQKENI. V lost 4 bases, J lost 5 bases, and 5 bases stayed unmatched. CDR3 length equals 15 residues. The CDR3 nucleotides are TGTGCCAGCTCACTAGGACAGGGGCAGAATGAAAAACTGTTTTTT. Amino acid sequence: CASSLGQGQNEKLFF.

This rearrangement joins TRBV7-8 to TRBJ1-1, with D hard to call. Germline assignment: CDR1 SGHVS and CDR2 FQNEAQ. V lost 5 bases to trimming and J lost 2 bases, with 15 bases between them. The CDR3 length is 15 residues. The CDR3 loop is CASSLSNLGNTEAFF. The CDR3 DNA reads TGTGCCAGCAGCCTATCGAACCTCGGTAACACTGAAGCTTTCTTT.

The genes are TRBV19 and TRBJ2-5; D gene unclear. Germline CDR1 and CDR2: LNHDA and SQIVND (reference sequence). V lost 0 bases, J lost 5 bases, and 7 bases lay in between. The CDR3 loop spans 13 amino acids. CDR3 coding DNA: TGTGCCAGTAGTATAGAAAGAGGCGAGACCCAGTACTTC. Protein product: CASSIERGETQYF.

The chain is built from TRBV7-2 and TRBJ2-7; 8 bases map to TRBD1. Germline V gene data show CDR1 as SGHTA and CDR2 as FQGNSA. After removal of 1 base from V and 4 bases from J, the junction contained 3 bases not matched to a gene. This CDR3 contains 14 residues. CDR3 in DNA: TGTGCCAGCAGCTTAGGGCAGGGGGCGTACGAGCAGTACTTC. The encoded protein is CASSLGQGAYEQYF.

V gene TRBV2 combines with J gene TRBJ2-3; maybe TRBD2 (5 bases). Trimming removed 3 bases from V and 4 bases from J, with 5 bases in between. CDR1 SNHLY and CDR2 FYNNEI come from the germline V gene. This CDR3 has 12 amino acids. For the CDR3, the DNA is TGTGCCAGCAGTGAGGAGGCAGATACGCAGTATTTT. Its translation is CASSEEADTQYF.

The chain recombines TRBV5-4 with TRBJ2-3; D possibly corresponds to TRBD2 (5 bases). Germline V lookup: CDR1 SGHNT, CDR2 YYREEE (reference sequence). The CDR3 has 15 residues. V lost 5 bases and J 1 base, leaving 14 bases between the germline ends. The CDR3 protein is CASSSDFGGTDTQYF. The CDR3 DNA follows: TGTGCCAGCAGTTCGGACTTTGGTGGCACAGATACGCAGTATTTT.

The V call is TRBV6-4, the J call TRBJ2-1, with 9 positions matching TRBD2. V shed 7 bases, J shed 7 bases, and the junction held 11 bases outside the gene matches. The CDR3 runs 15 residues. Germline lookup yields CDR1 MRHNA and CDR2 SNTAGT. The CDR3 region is CASTSGASGANEQFF. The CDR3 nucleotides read TGTGCCAGCACCTCCGGGGCTAGCGGGGCAAATGAGCAGTTCTTC.

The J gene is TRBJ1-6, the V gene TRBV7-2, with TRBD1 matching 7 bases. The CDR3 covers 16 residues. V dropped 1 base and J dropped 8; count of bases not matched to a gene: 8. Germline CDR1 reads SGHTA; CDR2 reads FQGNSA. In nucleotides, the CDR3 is TGTGCCAGCAGCTTAGGCTTCGACAGGGACCATTCACCCCTCCACTTT. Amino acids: CASSLGFDRDHSPLHF.

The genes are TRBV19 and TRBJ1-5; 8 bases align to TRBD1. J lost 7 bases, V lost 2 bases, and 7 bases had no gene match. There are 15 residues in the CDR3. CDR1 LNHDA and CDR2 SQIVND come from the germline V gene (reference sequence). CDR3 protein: CASSIRTGLGQPQHF. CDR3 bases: TGTGCCAGTAGTATAAGGACAGGGCTAGGACAGCCCCAGCATTTT.

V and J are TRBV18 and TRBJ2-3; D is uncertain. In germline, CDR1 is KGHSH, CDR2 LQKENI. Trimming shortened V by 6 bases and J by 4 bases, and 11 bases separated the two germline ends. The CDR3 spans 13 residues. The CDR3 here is CASSPLTADTQYF. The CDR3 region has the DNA TGTGCCAGCTCCCCGCTAACAGCAGATACGCAGTATTTT.

The CDR3 bases are TGTGCCAGCAGTTATTTTTTGCCGGGACAGGGCGCTGGCTACACCTTC. This gives the protein CASSYFLPGQGAGYTF. This chain links TRBV6-5 with TRBJ1-2; 9 bases align to TRBD1. Trimming took 3 bases from V and 7 from J; bases not matched to a gene: 12. Germline lookup yields CDR1 MNHEY and CDR2 SVGAGI. This CDR3 has 16 residues.

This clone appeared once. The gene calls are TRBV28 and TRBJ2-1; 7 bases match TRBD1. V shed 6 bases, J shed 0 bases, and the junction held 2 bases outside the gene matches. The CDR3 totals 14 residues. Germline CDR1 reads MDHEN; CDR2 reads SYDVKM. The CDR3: CASRPGGSYNEQFF. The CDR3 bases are TGTGCCAGCAGGCCAGGGGGCTCCTACAATGAGCAGTTCTTC.

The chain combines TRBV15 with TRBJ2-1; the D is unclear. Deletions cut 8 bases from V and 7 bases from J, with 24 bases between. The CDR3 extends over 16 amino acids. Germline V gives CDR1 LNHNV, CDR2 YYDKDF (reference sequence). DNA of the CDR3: TGTGCCACCCTTGCGGATGGATCCAGCGTGGCGAATGAGCAGTTCTTC. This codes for CATLADGSSVANEQFF. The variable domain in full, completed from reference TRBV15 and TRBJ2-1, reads DAMVIQNPRYQVTQFGKPVTLSCSQTLNHNVMYWYQQKSSQAPKLLFHYYDKDFNNEADTPDNFQSRRPNTSFCFLDIRSPGLGDTAMYLCATLADGSSVANEQFFGPGTRLTVL.